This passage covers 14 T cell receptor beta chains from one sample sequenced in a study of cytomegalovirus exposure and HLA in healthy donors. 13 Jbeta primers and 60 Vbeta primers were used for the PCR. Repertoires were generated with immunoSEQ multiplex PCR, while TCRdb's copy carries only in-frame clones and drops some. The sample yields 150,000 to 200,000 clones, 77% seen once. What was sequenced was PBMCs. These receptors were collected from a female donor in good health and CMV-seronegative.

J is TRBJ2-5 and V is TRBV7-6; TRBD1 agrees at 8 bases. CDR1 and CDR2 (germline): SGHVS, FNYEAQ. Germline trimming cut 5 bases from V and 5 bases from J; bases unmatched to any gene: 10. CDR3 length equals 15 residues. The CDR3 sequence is CASSRGTGHKETQYF. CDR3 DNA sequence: TGTGCCAGCAGCCGGGGGACAGGTCATAAGGAGACCCAGTACTTC.

CDR3 DNA: TGTGCCAGCTCCCTGACAGGCCTCGGGGAGCTGTTTTTT. This encodes CASSLTGLGELFF. The chain employs TRBV27 and TRBJ2-2, with TRBD1 as a possible D gene (6 bases). The CDR3 has 13 residues. Germline V gene data show CDR1 as MNHEY and CDR2 as SMNVEV (reference sequence). V was trimmed by 8 bases and J by 7 bases, leaving 14 bases between them.

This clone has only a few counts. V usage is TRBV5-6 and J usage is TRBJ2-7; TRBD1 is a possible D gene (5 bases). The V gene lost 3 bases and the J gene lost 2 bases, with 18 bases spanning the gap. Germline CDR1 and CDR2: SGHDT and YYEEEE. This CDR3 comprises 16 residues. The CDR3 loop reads CASSYLGMTATYEQYF. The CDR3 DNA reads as TGTGCCAGCAGCTACCTAGGAATGACAGCAACCTACGAGCAGTACTTC.

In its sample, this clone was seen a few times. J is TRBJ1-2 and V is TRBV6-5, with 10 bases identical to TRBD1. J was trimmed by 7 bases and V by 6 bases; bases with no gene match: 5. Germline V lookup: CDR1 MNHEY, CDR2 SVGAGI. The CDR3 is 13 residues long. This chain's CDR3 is CASSTDRGLGYTF. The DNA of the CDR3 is TGTGCCAGCAGCACCGACAGGGGGCTTGGCTACACCTTC.

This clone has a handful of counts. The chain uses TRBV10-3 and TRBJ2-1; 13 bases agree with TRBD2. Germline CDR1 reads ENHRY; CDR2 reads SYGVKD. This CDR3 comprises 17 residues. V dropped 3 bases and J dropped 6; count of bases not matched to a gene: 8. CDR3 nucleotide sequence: TGTGCCATCAGTGATGACACGGGACTAGCGGGAATCAATGAGCAGTTCTTC. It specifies CAISDDTGLAGINEQFF.

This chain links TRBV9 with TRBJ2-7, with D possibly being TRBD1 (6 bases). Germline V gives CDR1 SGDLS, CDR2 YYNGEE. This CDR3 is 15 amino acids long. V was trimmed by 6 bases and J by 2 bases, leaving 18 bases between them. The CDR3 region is CASTPGQGSAYEQYF. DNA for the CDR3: TGTGCCAGCACCCCTGGGCAGGGGTCCGCCTACGAGCAGTACTTC.

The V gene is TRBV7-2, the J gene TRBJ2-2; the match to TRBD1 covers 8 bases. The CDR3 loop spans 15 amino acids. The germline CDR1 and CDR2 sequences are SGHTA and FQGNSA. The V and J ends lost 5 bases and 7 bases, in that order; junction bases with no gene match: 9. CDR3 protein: CASSTRQGWNGELFF. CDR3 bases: TGTGCCAGCAGCACGCGACAGGGGTGGAACGGGGAGCTGTTTTTT.

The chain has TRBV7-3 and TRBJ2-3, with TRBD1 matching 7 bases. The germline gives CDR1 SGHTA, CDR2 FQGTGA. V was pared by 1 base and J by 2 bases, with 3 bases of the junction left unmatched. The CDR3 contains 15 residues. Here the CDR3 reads CASSLRGTVTDTQYF. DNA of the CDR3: TGTGCCAGCAGCTTAAGGGGGACAGTCACAGATACGCAGTATTTT. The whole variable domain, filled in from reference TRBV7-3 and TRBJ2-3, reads GAGVSQTPSNKVTEKGKYVELRCDPISGHTALYWYRQSLGQGPEFLIYFQGTGAADDSGLPNDRFFAVRPEGSVSTLKIQRTERGDSAVYLCASSLRGTVTDTQYFGPGTRLTVL.

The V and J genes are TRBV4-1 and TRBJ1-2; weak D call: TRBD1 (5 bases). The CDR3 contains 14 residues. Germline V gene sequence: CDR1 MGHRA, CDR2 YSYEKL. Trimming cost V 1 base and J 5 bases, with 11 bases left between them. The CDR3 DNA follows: TGCGCCAGCAGCCAAGGGACATCCCAATATGGCTACACCTTC. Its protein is CASSQGTSQYGYTF.

The CDR3 DNA reads as TGTGCCAGCAGTTACTCGAGCGGGGATGGTACAGATACGCAGTATTTT. Translation: CASSYSSGDGTDTQYF. The chain links TRBV6-5 to TRBJ2-3; TRBD2 agrees at 7 bases. Germline V CDR1 and CDR2: MNHEY, SVGAGI. V dropped 0 bases and J dropped 3; count of bases not matched to a gene: 6. The length of the CDR3 is 16 residues.

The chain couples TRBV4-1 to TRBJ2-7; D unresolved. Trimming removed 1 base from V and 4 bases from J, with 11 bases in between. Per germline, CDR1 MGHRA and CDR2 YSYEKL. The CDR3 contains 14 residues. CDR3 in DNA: TGCGCCAGCAGCCAAGGAGCAGGCAGGTACGAGCAGTACTTC. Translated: CASSQGAGRYEQYF.

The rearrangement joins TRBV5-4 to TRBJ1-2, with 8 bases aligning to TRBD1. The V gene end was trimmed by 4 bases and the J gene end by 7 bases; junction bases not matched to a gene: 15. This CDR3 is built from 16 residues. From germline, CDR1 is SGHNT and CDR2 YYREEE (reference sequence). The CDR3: CASSRSITQGALGYTF. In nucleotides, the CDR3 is TGTGCCAGCAGCAGGTCCATAACTCAGGGGGCCCTTGGCTACACCTTC.

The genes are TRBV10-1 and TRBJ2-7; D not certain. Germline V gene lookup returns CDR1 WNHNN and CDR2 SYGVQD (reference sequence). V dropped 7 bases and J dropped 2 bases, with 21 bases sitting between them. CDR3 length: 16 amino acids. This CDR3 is CASTECPQPGTYEQYF. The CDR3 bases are TGCGCCAGCACCGAGTGCCCACAGCCAGGAACCTACGAGCAGTACTTC.

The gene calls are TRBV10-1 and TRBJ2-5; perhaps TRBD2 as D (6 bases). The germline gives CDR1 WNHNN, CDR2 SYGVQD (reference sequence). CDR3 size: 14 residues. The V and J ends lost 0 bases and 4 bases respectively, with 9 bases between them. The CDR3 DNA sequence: TGCGCCAGCAGTGAGTCAACTAGCAGAGAGACCCAGTACTTC. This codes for CASSESTSRETQYF.